Following are 32 T cell receptor beta chains from one sample sequenced in a study of OX40 agonist ivuxolimab in advanced cancers. Here immunoSEQ multiplex PCR was the method, and the copy in TCRdb shows in-frame clones only, minus some. Of around 97,000 clones in the sample, less than 90% are singletons; the top ten hold approximately 5.7%. The sample here was CD4+ or CD8+ T cells sorted from blood, taken in a trial of the OX40 agonist ivuxolimab. These TCRs come from an adult with an advanced solid tumor such as melanoma, head and neck, liver or kidney cancer.

The chain has TRBV5-8 and TRBJ1-3; 7 nucleotides align to TRBD1. Germline values: CDR1 SGHTS, CDR2 YDEGEE. V lost 4 bases to trimming and J lost 2 bases; unmatched junction nucleotides: 3. This CDR3 has 14 residues. In nucleotides, the CDR3 is TGTGCCAGCAGCATCAGGGGGACTGGAAACACCATATATTTT. It yields the protein CASSIRGTGNTIYF.

This clone has a single count. The DNA for the CDR3 is TGTGCCAGCAGTTACATGTCTGGGGCCAACGTCCTGACTTTC. Translation: CASSYMSGANVLTF. This chain joins TRBV6-6 and TRBJ2-6; no reliable D call. The CDR3 is made up of 14 amino acids. Germline CDR1 and CDR2: MNHNY and SVGAGI (reference sequence). Trimming took off 2 bases at V and 1 base at J, with 3 bases between the two ends.

The chain couples TRBV11-2 to TRBJ1-5; no clear D. V was shortened by 0 bases and J by 7 bases, with 7 bases between the two germline ends. This CDR3 has 13 amino acids. The V gene's germline CDR1 is SGHAT and CDR2 FQNNGV. The CDR3 loop is CASSLDLSQPQHF. CDR3 sequence (DNA): TGTGCCAGCAGCTTAGATCTTAGCCAGCCCCAGCATTTT.

This chain links TRBV29-1 with TRBJ2-2, with a tentative D call TRBD1 (6 bases). The V gene's germline CDR1 is SQVTM and CDR2 ANQGSEA. Trimming cost V 7 bases and J 5 bases, with 11 bases left between them. The CDR3 has 12 residues. The CDR3 region is CSARDTTGELFF. CDR3 in DNA: TGCAGCGCCCGGGACACGACCGGGGAGCTGTTTTTT.

The rearrangement joins TRBV5-6 to TRBJ2-7, with 10 bases lining up with TRBD2. Germline V lookup: CDR1 SGHDT, CDR2 YYEEEE. The CDR3 runs 17 residues. V shed 2 bases, J shed 7 bases, and the junction held 15 bases outside the gene matches. The CDR3, as DNA: TGTGCCAGCAGCTTAAGGGGGGCCCTAGCGGGAGTAGGAGAGCAGTACTTC. It translates to CASSLRGALAGVGEQYF.

The chain recombines TRBV6-5 with TRBJ1-1; D is perhaps TRBD1 (6 bases). Trimming left V 4 bases short and J 1 base short, with 16 bases between. CDR1 is MNHEY, CDR2 SVGAGI, per germline. The CDR3 is 16 residues long. The CDR3 protein is CASSFPQGRGNTEAFF. Here the CDR3 DNA reads TGTGCCAGCAGTTTCCCTCAGGGGAGGGGGAACACTGAAGCTTTCTTT.

The V gene is TRBV5-1, the J gene TRBJ2-5, with TRBD1 identical over 7 bases. Germline CDR1 reads SGHRS; CDR2 reads YFSETQ. V trimming: 2 bases; J trimming: 2 bases; junction bases outside the gene matches: 9. The CDR3 is 16 amino acids. CDR3 amino acids: CASSFLTGTEQETQYF. CDR3 in DNA: TGCGCCAGCAGCTTCTTGACCGGGACAGAACAAGAGACCCAGTACTTC.

This clone was recorded once. V usage is TRBV5-1 and J usage is TRBJ1-2, with 8 bases fitting TRBD1. The CDR3 loop spans 14 amino acids. Germline V CDR1 and CDR2: SGHRS, YFSETQ. V lost 4 bases to trimming and J lost 8 bases; unmatched junction nucleotides: 10. The CDR3 loop is CASSLWTGSEGYTF. CDR3 nucleotide sequence: TGCGCCAGCAGCCTCTGGACAGGGAGTGAGGGCTACACCTTC.

This chain links TRBV4-1 with TRBJ1-5; D is possibly TRBD1 (6 bases). CDR1 and CDR2 (germline): MGHRA, YSYEKL. The ends were cut back, 3 bases at V and 4 bases at J, with 19 bases in the middle. CDR3 length equals 17 residues. DNA of the CDR3: TGCGCCAGCAGCCAGCCCTTTGGAGGGCAGGGGAATCAGCCCCAGCATTTT. Its protein is CASSQPFGGQGNQPQHF.

This chain joins TRBV27 and TRBJ1-1; no clear D. V was trimmed by 6 bases and J by 3 bases, leaving 14 bases between them. Germline-derived CDR1 and CDR2 are MNHEY and SMNVEV (reference sequence). The CDR3 is made up of 14 amino acids. The CDR3 reads CASRGGGRHTEAFF. CDR3 nucleotides: TGTGCCAGCAGGGGAGGAGGGAGACACACTGAAGCTTTCTTT.

The chain carries TRBV11-2 and TRBJ1-6, with TRBD1 identical over 9 bases. Germline CDR1 is SGHAT and CDR2 is FQNNGV. The CDR3 totals 15 residues. The V segment lost 5 bases and the J segment 8 bases; nucleotides outside the gene matches: 7. CDR3 nucleotides: TGTGCCAGCAGCGATAACAGGGGGCACTATTCACCCCTCCACTTT. Amino acid sequence: CASSDNRGHYSPLHF.

Notes on this clone: The junction departs from the called germline gene at one end, perhaps through a read error. The chain recombines TRBV5-8 with TRBJ1-5; 7 bases fit TRBD1. The CDR3 runs to 14 residues. Germline CDR1 and CDR2: SGHTS and YDEGEE. Here the CDR3 reads CASSLRQGKQPQHF. In nucleotides, the CDR3 is TGTGCCAGCAGCTTAAGACAGGGCAAACAGCCCCAGCATTTT.

The rearrangement links TRBV7-9 to TRBJ2-3; D is possibly TRBD1 (5 bases). The V end was cut by 5 bases, the J end by 3 bases, with 18 bases between. CDR3 length: 16 residues. Germline V CDR1 and CDR2: SEHNR, FQNEAQ (reference sequence). CDR3 amino acids: CASSLARGVKTDTQYF. The CDR3 nucleotides read TGTGCCAGCAGCCTTGCAAGGGGCGTCAAAACAGATACGCAGTATTTT.

The chain carries TRBV5-1 and TRBJ1-1; TRBD1 is a possible D gene (5 bases). Trimming pared 0 bases from V and 5 bases from J, leaving 11 bases between. Germline CDR1 reads SGHRS; CDR2 reads YFSETQ. This CDR3 has 14 amino acids. In nucleotides, the CDR3 is TGCGCCAGCAGCTTGGTGGGGGTTAGGACTGAAGCTTTCTTT. Amino acid sequence: CASSLVGVRTEAFF. The whole variable domain, remainder taken from reference TRBV5-1 and TRBJ1-1, is KAGVTQTPRYLIKTRGQQVTLSCSPISGHRSVSWYQQTPGQGLQFLFEYFSETQRNKGNFPGRFSGRQFSNSRSEMNVSTLELGDSALYLCASSLVGVRTEAFFGQGTRLTVV.

The genes are TRBV6-5 and TRBJ2-7; D might be TRBD2 (6 bases). The V end lost 0 bases, the J end lost 12 bases, and 24 bases lay between the germline ends. This CDR3 is built from 16 residues. Germline values: CDR1 MNHEY, CDR2 SVGAGI. The CDR3 here is CASSYSILRDFSGWYF. CDR3 nucleotide sequence: TGTGCCAGCAGTTACTCGATTTTACGGGACTTTTCGGGATGGTACTTC.

The V gene is TRBV7-9, the J gene TRBJ2-5, with TRBD1 as a possible D gene (6 bases). The CDR3 totals 10 residues. V was cut by 5 bases and J by 11 bases, with 9 bases left in between. Per germline, CDR1 SEHNR and CDR2 FQNEAQ (reference sequence). CDR3 loop: CASSGQRQYF. Written as DNA, the CDR3 is TGTGCCAGCAGCGGACAGAGGCAGTACTTC.

V usage is TRBV6-4 and J usage is TRBJ1-1; D is uncertain. With 4 bases removed from V and 1 base from J, the gap between germline ends came to 7 bases. The CDR3 length is 13 residues. The germline CDR1 and CDR2 sequences are MRHNA and SNTAGT. For the CDR3, the DNA is TGTGCCAGCAGTGTTCAGGAGAACACTGAAGCTTTCTTT. This gives the protein CASSVQENTEAFF.

This clone was seen just once. This chain links TRBV2 with TRBJ1-1, with 7 bases fitting TRBD1. This CDR3 is built from 14 residues. V trimming: 2 bases; J trimming: 3 bases; junction bases outside the gene matches: 3. The germline gives CDR1 SNHLY, CDR2 FYNNEI. CDR3 residues: CASSETGVYTEAFF. In DNA form, the CDR3 reads TGTGCCAGCAGTGAAACAGGGGTCTACACTGAAGCTTTCTTT.

This clone appeared a single time. This chain connects TRBV7-9 to TRBJ2-3; 13 positions agree with TRBD2. With V trimmed by 4 bases and J by 5 bases, 9 bases remained unmatched. CDR1 is SEHNR, CDR2 FQNEAQ, per germline (reference sequence). The CDR3 is made up of 17 amino acids. The CDR3 is CASSSGTSGKGIDTQYF. The CDR3 region has the DNA TGTGCCAGCAGCTCTGGGACTAGCGGGAAGGGTATAGATACGCAGTATTTT.

V gene TRBV19 combines with J gene TRBJ1-6; 8 positions match TRBD1. V was pared by 5 bases and J by 7 bases, with 4 bases of the junction left unmatched. The CDR3 is 14 amino acids. Germline CDR1 LNHDA, CDR2 SQIVND (reference sequence). The CDR3: CASSSGTGNSPLHF. CDR3 coding DNA: TGTGCCAGTAGTTCCGGGACAGGCAATTCACCCCTCCACTTT.

The chain links TRBV19 to TRBJ1-2; D gene ambiguous. Germline V gene data show CDR1 as LNHDA and CDR2 as SQIVND (reference sequence). The CDR3 runs 12 residues. Trimming removed 5 bases at V and 5 bases at J, with 9 bases between. CDR3 DNA: TGTGCCAGTAGTGAAGACTTGTATGGCTACACCTTC. It is translated as CASSEDLYGYTF.

The chain links TRBV5-8 to TRBJ1-2; 9 nucleotides align to TRBD1. Unmatched junction bases numbered 7, after V lost 4 bases and J lost 6 bases. The germline V gene encodes CDR1 SGHTS and CDR2 YDEGEE. The CDR3 has 14 amino acids. The CDR3 DNA reads TGTGCCAGCAGCCTCGACAGGGGGTTGGATGGCTACACCTTC. Translating gives CASSLDRGLDGYTF.

Written as DNA, the CDR3 is TGTGCCAGCAGCCCCAGACTAGCGGGTCGGTTGGAGACCCAGTACTTC. This encodes CASSPRLAGRLETQYF. V is TRBV7-2 and J is TRBJ2-5; TRBD2 agrees at 10 bases. V shed 5 bases and J 5 bases; nucleotides not matched to a gene: 11. The CDR3 sequence is 16 residues long. CDR1 and CDR2 from the germline V gene are SGHTA and FQGNSA.

This rearrangement joins TRBV4-1 to TRBJ1-2, with 9 bases lining up with TRBD1. Germline assignment: CDR1 MGHRA and CDR2 YSYEKL. Trimming at V came to 1 base and at J to 2 bases, leaving 8 bases not matched to a gene. The CDR3 has 17 amino acids. CDR3 sequence reads: CASSQGGGTGKNYGYTF. Written as DNA, the CDR3 is TGCGCCAGCAGCCAAGGGGGTGGGACAGGGAAGAACTATGGCTACACCTTC.

V and J are TRBV7-2 and TRBJ1-1; 8 nucleotides agree with TRBD1. CDR3 length: 14 amino acids. J lost 6 bases, V lost 3 bases, and 6 bases had no gene match. Germline V gives CDR1 SGHTA, CDR2 FQGNSA. The CDR3 protein is CASSLGDRGAEAFF. For the CDR3, the DNA is TGTGCCAGCAGCTTGGGTGACAGGGGCGCTGAAGCTTTCTTT.

The gene calls are TRBV18 and TRBJ2-3; a possible D gene is TRBD1 (7 bases). V was clipped by 0 bases and J by 11 bases, with 12 bases between them. CDR3 length: 13 residues. In germline, CDR1 is KGHSH, CDR2 LQKENI. For the CDR3, the DNA is TGTGCCAGCTCACCACCCCAGGGGGGTGGGCAGTATTTT. Residues: CASSPPQGGGQYF.

The rearrangement uses TRBV27 and TRBJ2-7; perhaps D is TRBD1 or TRBD2 (5 bases each). V was pared by 7 bases and J by 4 bases, with 20 bases between. CDR1 and CDR2 (germline): MNHEY, SMNVEV (reference sequence). CDR3 size: 15 residues. CDR3 DNA sequence: TGTGCCAGCACCCGAGGGGTGACCACCTTGTACGAGCAGTACTTC. It specifies CASTRGVTTLYEQYF.

V and J are TRBV6-1 and TRBJ2-1, with D tentatively TRBD1 (7 bases). CDR1 is MNHNS and CDR2 is SASEGT in the germline V gene. Trimming removed 5 bases from V and 11 bases from J, with 22 bases in between. The CDR3 sequence is 15 residues long. This chain's CDR3 is CASSSGTVGGWQQFF. CDR3 bases: TGTGCCAGCAGTTCCGGGACAGTCGGGGGTTGGCAGCAGTTCTTC.

The chain combines TRBV7-9 with TRBJ2-7; D might be TRBD2 (6 bases). The CDR3 runs to 14 residues. Trimming removed 5 bases at V and 1 base at J, with 12 bases between. The germline V gene encodes CDR1 SEHNR and CDR2 FQNEAQ (reference sequence). CDR3 sequence: CASSPPEGSYEQYF. CDR3 sequence (DNA): TGTGCCAGCAGCCCGCCGGAGGGATCCTACGAGCAGTACTTC.

This chain links TRBV14 with TRBJ2-3; D ambiguous. Trimming pared 6 bases from V and 1 base from J, leaving 8 bases between. Germline CDR1 SGHDN, CDR2 FVKESK. The CDR3 extends over 13 amino acids. This CDR3 is CASSPLGTDTQYF. CDR3 nucleotide sequence: TGTGCCAGCAGTCCTCTGGGCACAGATACGCAGTATTTT.

The gene calls are TRBV7-2 and TRBJ1-5; a weak D match, TRBD1 (5 bases). Trimming removed 0 bases from V and 3 bases from J, with 9 bases in between. Germline values: CDR1 SGHTA, CDR2 FQGNSA. The CDR3 runs 15 residues. CDR3 sequence reads: CASSLAGGSNQPQHF. The DNA for the CDR3 is TGTGCCAGCAGCTTAGCCGGGGGTTCCAATCAGCCCCAGCATTTT.

J is TRBJ1-1 and V is TRBV27; D is uncertain. Per the germline V gene, CDR1 is MNHEY and CDR2 is SMNVEV (reference sequence). The CDR3 length is 14 residues. V was cut by 4 bases and J by 4 bases, with 13 bases left in between. In DNA form, the CDR3 reads TGTGCCAGCAGTTCTTGGCAGTTGAGCACTGAAGCTTTCTTT. This encodes CASSSWQLSTEAFF.